This T cell receptor beta chain was observed in a study of spatial heterogeneity in lung cancer. Whole-study context: PBMC samples from follow-up, where available, were sequenced a median of around two years after resection. Beta-chain sequences were consistently detected more often than alpha-chain sequences.

Every cDNA TCR molecule received its own unique molecular identifier. TCRdb reprocessed the 5' RACE reads with MiXCR, giving one entry per CDR3 protein. The sample records tens of thousands of distinct CDR3 sequences, 9.7% being singletons. Time point meaning: blood at routine non-recurrence follow-up after resection. Whole RNA, which was extracted from tumor, nontumor lung tissue or frozen PBMC, was sequenced without any cell sorting. J was trimmed by 8 bases and V by 4 bases; bases with no gene match: 10. The CDR3 is 16 amino acids. CDR1 is LGHNA, CDR2 YSLEER, per germline. The chain links TRBV4-3 to TRBJ2-2; 10 nucleotides agree with TRBD1. The source of this sequence is a male donor with early-stage non-small cell lung cancer. This material consisted of PBMCs, taken at follow-up. This chain's CDR3 is CASSPRDRGRSGELFF. The CDR3 nucleotides read TGCGCCAGCAGCCCTCGGGACAGGGGTCGATCTGGGGAGCTGTTTTTT.